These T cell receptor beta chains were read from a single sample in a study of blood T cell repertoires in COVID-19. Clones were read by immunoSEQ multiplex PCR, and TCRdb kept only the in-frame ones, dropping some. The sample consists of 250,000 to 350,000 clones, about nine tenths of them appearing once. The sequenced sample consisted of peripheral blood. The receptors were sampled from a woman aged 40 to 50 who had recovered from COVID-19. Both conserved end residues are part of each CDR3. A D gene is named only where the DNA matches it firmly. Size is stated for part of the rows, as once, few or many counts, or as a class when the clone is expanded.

CDR3: CASSLRDAGNTIYF
DNA: TGTGCCAGCAGCTTGCGGGATGCTGGAAACACCATATATTTT
J: TRBJ1-3
size: .
D: .
V: TRBV5-5

CDR3: CATRTGGHTEAFF
DNA: TGTGCCACCCGGACAGGGGGCCACACTGAAGCTTTCTTT
J: TRBJ1-1
size: .
D: TRBD1
V: TRBV10-3

CDR3: CASSLGGQAVTGELFF
DNA: TGCGCCAGCAGCTTGGGCGGGCAGGCCGTCACCGGGGAGCTGTTTTTT
J: TRBJ2-2
size: .
D: .
V: TRBV5-1

CDR3: CSVDQGFDTDTQYF
DNA: TGCAGCGTTGACCAGGGTTTTGATACAGATACGCAGTATTTT
J: TRBJ2-3
size: .
D: .
V: TRBV29-1

CDR3: CASSPQGTANTGELFF
DNA: TGTGCCAGCTCACCCCAGGGAACCGCGAACACCGGGGAGCTGTTTTTT
J: TRBJ2-2
size: .
D: .
V: TRBV18

CDR3: CASSLGTNPTYEQYF
DNA: TGTGCCAGCAGCTTAGGGACTAACCCGACCTACGAGCAGTACTTC
J: TRBJ2-7
size: .
D: .
V: TRBV7-6

CDR3: CSALRYNEQFF
DNA: TGCAGCGCGCTGAGGTACAATGAGCAGTTCTTC
J: TRBJ2-1
size: few
D: .
V: TRBV29-1

CDR3: CASSHGTGGVGSGDEQFF
DNA: TGCGCCAGCAGCCACGGGACAGGGGGGGTAGGATCTGGCGATGAGCAGTTCTTC
J: TRBJ2-1
size: .
D: TRBD1
V: TRBV5-1

CDR3: CASSIIGGRASYNEQFF
DNA: TGTGCCAGTAGTATAATAGGCGGGAGGGCCTCCTACAATGAGCAGTTCTTC
J: TRBJ2-1
size: .
D: TRBD2
V: TRBV19

CDR3: CASSLGQGTSNNEQFF
DNA: TGTGCCAGCAGCTTAGGACAGGGGACGTCGAACAATGAGCAGTTCTTC
J: TRBJ2-1
size: .
D: TRBD1
V: TRBV7-8

CDR3: CASSVGAAGDTDTQYF
DNA: TGTGCCAGCAGCGTAGGCGCGGCGGGGGACACAGATACGCAGTATTTT
J: TRBJ2-3
size: .
D: TRBD2
V: TRBV9

CDR3: CASSLTSGRSADTQYF
DNA: TGTGCCAGCAGTTTAACTAGCGGGAGGTCGGCAGATACGCAGTATTTT
J: TRBJ2-3
size: .
D: TRBD2
V: TRBV5-6

CDR3: CASSRLTGGVEGTQYF
DNA: TGCGCCAGCAGCCGCCTGACAGGGGGGGTAGAGGGAACCCAGTACTTC
J: TRBJ2-5
size: .
D: TRBD1
V: TRBV4-1

CDR3: CASSSQQGVADTQYF
DNA: TGTGCCAGCAGCTCACAACAGGGCGTTGCAGATACGCAGTATTTT
J: TRBJ2-3
size: .
D: .
V: TRBV7-8

CDR3: CASSYSSRGNNYEQYF
DNA: TGTGCCAGCAGTTACTCGAGCAGGGGGAATAACTACGAGCAGTACTTC
J: TRBJ2-7
size: .
D: TRBD1
V: TRBV6-5

CDR3: CASSEITAGIAFF
DNA: TGTGCCAGCAGTGAAATTACGGCAGGTATAGCTTTCTTT
J: TRBJ1-1
size: .
D: .
V: TRBV2

CDR3: CASSAVRGNEQFF
DNA: TGCGCCAGCAGTGCAGTCAGAGGCAATGAGCAGTTCTTC
J: TRBJ2-1
size: .
D: .
V: TRBV5-1

CDR3: CASSLARARTDTQYF
DNA: TGTGCCAGCAGCTTGGCTCGCGCCCGCACAGATACGCAGTATTTT
J: TRBJ2-3
size: .
D: .
V: TRBV5-8

CDR3: CASSPGNDEKLFF
DNA: TGTGCCAGCTCACCGGGCAACGATGAAAAACTGTTTTTT
J: TRBJ1-4
size: .
D: .
V: TRBV18

CDR3: CASSFGQLYEQYF
DNA: TGTGCCAGCAGTTTTGGGCAGCTCTACGAGCAGTACTTC
J: TRBJ2-7
size: .
D: .
V: TRBV12-3/TRBV12-4

CDR3: CASGKHDSGANVLTF
DNA: TGTGCCAGCGGCAAACATGATTCTGGGGCCAACGTCCTGACTTTC
J: TRBJ2-6
size: .
D: .
V: TRBV2

CDR3: CSDAVFNTEAFF
DNA: TGCAGCGACGCGGTGTTCAACACTGAAGCTTTCTTT
J: TRBJ1-1
size: .
D: .
V: TRBV29-1

CDR3: CATPGAGVGNTGELFF
DNA: TGCGCCACCCCCGGCGCGGGAGTTGGTAACACCGGGGAGCTGTTTTTT
J: TRBJ2-2
size: .
D: TRBD2
V: TRBV10-1

CDR3: CAWSWAGEETQYF
DNA: TGTGCCTGGAGTTGGGCAGGGGAGGAGACCCAGTACTTC
J: TRBJ2-5
size: .
D: .
V: TRBV30

CDR3: CASSLSGGLAGVETQYF
DNA: TGTGCCAGCAGCTTATCTGGGGGACTAGCGGGAGTTGAGACCCAGTACTTC
J: TRBJ2-5
size: once
D: TRBD2
V: TRBV7-2

CDR3: CASSPRTGELFF
DNA: TGTGCCAGCTCACCTCGCACCGGGGAGCTGTTTTTT
J: TRBJ2-2
size: .
D: .
V: TRBV18

CDR3: CASSQLDSAQYF
DNA: TGTGCCAGCAGCCAATTGGACAGCGCGCAGTATTTT
J: TRBJ2-3
size: .
D: .
V: TRBV3-1/TRBV3-2

CDR3: CASSYSSVGPEAFF
DNA: TGTGCCAGCAGTTACTCCTCTGTGGGGCCTGAAGCTTTCTTT
J: TRBJ1-1
size: .
D: .
V: TRBV6-5

CDR3: CASGRSEYEQYF
DNA: TGTGCCAGTGGTCGAAGTGAGTACGAGCAGTACTTC
J: TRBJ2-7
size: once
D: .
V: TRBV12-3/TRBV12-4

CDR3: CASSVSSYEQYF
DNA: TGTGCCAGCAGTGTTAGCAGCTACGAGCAGTACTTC
J: TRBJ2-7
size: once
D: .
V: TRBV2

CDR3: CAWEDRVNEQYF
DNA: TGTGCCTGGGAAGACAGGGTCAACGAGCAGTACTTC
J: TRBJ2-7
size: .
D: TRBD1
V: TRBV30

CDR3: CASSNGHSAEAFF
DNA: TGTGCCAGCAGCAACGGACATTCGGCTGAAGCTTTCTTT
J: TRBJ1-1
size: .
D: .
V: TRBV3-1/TRBV3-2

CDR3: CASSFNPESTEAFF
DNA: TGTGCCAGCAGCTTCAACCCAGAAAGCACTGAAGCTTTCTTT
J: TRBJ1-1
size: few
D: .
V: TRBV11-2

CDR3: CASSYGTSGTEQYF
DNA: TGTGCCAGCAGTTACGGGACTAGCGGGACCGAGCAGTACTTC
J: TRBJ2-7
size: .
D: TRBD2
V: TRBV6-5

CDR3: CASSPWTSVVNSYNEQFF
DNA: TGTGCCAGCAGCCCATGGACTAGCGTCGTCAACTCCTACAATGAGCAGTTCTTC
J: TRBJ2-1
size: .
D: TRBD2
V: TRBV28

CDR3: CASSPGSSTDTQYF
DNA: TGTGCCAGCAGCCCTGGGAGTAGCACAGATACGCAGTATTTT
J: TRBJ2-3
size: once
D: .
V: TRBV7-6

CDR3: CASSESGGGETQYF
DNA: TGCGCCAGCAGTGAGTCTGGCGGGGGAGAGACCCAGTACTTC
J: TRBJ2-5
size: .
D: TRBD2
V: TRBV10-1

CDR3: CASSLSGRDTDTQYF
DNA: TGTGCCAGCAGTTTGAGCGGGAGAGACACAGATACGCAGTATTTT
J: TRBJ2-3
size: .
D: TRBD2
V: TRBV7-9

CDR3: CASSPAGVVTGELFF
DNA: TGTGCCAGCTCCCCGGCGGGGGTTGTCACCGGGGAGCTGTTTTTT
J: TRBJ2-2
size: .
D: TRBD2
V: TRBV7-2

CDR3: CASSKSWTSGSFKKNEQFF
DNA: TGTGCCAGCAGCAAATCCTGGACTAGCGGGAGTTTCAAGAAGAATGAGCAGTTCTTC
J: TRBJ2-1
size: .
D: .
V: TRBV21-1

CDR3: CASSQSAGVYEQYF
DNA: TGTGCCAGCAGCCAATCGGCAGGGGTCTACGAGCAGTACTTC
J: TRBJ2-7
size: .
D: .
V: TRBV3-1/TRBV3-2

CDR3: CASRKTGSTGELFF
DNA: TGTGCCAGCAGGAAGACAGGGTCCACCGGGGAGCTGTTTTTT
J: TRBJ2-2
size: .
D: TRBD1
V: TRBV2

CDR3: CASSEDRGISAPQHF
DNA: TGTGCCAGCAGTGAAGACAGGGGTATCTCGGCGCCCCAGCATTTT
J: TRBJ1-5
size: .
D: TRBD1
V: TRBV6-1

CDR3: CASSDPGQGAEETQYF
DNA: TGTGCCAGCAGTGATCCGGGACAGGGGGCGGAAGAGACCCAGTACTTC
J: TRBJ2-5
size: .
D: TRBD1
V: TRBV6-4

CDR3: CASSIDLRTDTTEAFF
DNA: TGTGCCAGTAGTATAGATCTCCGGACAGATACCACTGAAGCTTTCTTT
J: TRBJ1-1
size: .
D: .
V: TRBV19

CDR3: CATSDAGLVMDEQFF
DNA: TGTGCCACCAGTGATGCGGGACTAGTAATGGATGAGCAGTTCTTC
J: TRBJ2-1
size: .
D: TRBD2
V: TRBV24-1